The entry that follows covers one T cell receptor beta chain sequence. Antigen unknown. At one of its ends the junction is not consistent with the germline gene, which may arise from a read error. Germline V gives CDR1 ENHRY, CDR2 SYGVKD. The CDR3 sequence is 12 residues long. Genomic DNA acted as the template from which TCR beta VDJ combination and CDR3 sequence profiling were carried out. TCRdb independently ran MiXCR on the reads; one entry per CDR3 protein. Of 35,000 to 40,000 distinct CDR3 sequences in the sample, around three quarters were seen once. This sample is part of a study of CD8+CD57+ T cells in acquired aplastic anemia. Whole-study results and caveats: Patients and controls turned out to have some 30 CD8+ CDR3 sequences in common.

Sequenced sample: sorted CD4+, CD8+, or CD8+CD57+ T cells (not recorded which) from PBMCs. The chain links TRBV10-3 to TRBJ1-1, with unresolved D. The receptor was isolated from a human donor in good health, serving as a control. This CDR3 is CAISDGNTEALF. In DNA, the CDR3 is TGTGCCATCAGTGACGGGAACACTGAAGCTCTCTTT.